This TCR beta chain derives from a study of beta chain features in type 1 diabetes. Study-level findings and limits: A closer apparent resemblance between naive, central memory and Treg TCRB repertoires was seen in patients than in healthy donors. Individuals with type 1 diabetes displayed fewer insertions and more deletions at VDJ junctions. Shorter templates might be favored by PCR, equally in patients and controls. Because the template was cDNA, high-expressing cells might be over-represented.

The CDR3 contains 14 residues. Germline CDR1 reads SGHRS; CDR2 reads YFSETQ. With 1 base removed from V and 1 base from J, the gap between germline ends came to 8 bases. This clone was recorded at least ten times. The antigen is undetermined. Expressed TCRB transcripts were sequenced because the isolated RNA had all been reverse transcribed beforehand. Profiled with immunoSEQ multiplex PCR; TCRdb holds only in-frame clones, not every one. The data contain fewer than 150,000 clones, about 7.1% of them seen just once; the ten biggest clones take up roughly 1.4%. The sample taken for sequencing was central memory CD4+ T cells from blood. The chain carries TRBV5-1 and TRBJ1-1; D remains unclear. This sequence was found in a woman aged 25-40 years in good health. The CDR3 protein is CASSLRQANTEAFF. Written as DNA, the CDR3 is TGCGCCAGCAGCTTGAGGCAGGCGAACACTGAAGCTTTCTTT.